Sequencing of this T cell receptor beta chain was carried out in a study of blood T cell repertoires in COVID-19. Study background: Sites in the United States, Italy and Spain provided acute and convalescent COVID-19 samples. T cells, B-cell-depleted T cells, or PBMCs provided the cDNA or gDNA that served as material.

In the authors' methods: Researchers report that nucleated cell counts were estimated from reference gene primer amplification. Sequencing used immunoSEQ multiplex PCR; TCRdb keeps in-frame clones, though not all of them. V, J and clone size reflect that table, while D and trimming were determined from the DNA. Among around 81,000 clones listed, roughly 80% were seen once. The CDR3 contains 18 residues. Per germline, CDR1 SEHNR and CDR2 FQNEAQ (reference sequence). After removal of 2 bases from V and 8 bases from J, the junction contained 14 bases not matched to a gene. The sequence came from an elderly man with acute or convalescent COVID-19. The sequenced sample was peripheral blood. J is TRBJ2-1 and V is TRBV7-9, with 11 positions matching TRBD2. The CDR3 DNA is TGTGCCAGCAGCTTACCCTATCGACTAGCGGGAAAGGGACATGAGCAGTTCTTC. Protein sequence: CASSLPYRLAGKGHEQFF.